What follows describes a single T cell receptor beta chain. This sample is drawn from a study of cytomegalovirus exposure and HLA in healthy donors. The PCR ran on 60 Vbeta and 13 Jbeta primers. Profiling relied on immunoSEQ multiplex PCR, and the TCRdb table lists in-frame clones only, not all of them. The data contain under 150,000 clones, around 72% of them seen just once; the ten biggest clones take up under 5.5%. The germline gives CDR1 MGHRA, CDR2 YSYEKL. This CDR3 has 16 residues. The V gene lost 0 bases and the J gene lost 4 bases, with 15 bases spanning the gap. This receptor was identified in a man between 45 and 60 years old in good health and CMV-seropositive. The chain employs TRBV4-1 and TRBJ1-2; the D gene is possibly TRBD1 (5 bases). The sample comprised PBMCs. The CDR3 sequence is CASSQDLRPGLYGYTF. The CDR3 nucleotides read TGCGCCAGCAGCCAAGATCTTCGGCCAGGGCTCTATGGCTACACCTTC.